The clone carrying this T cell receptor (beta chain) was counted a single time. The target antigen is unknown. The data are from a study of cytomegalovirus exposure and HLA in healthy donors. The PCR ran on 60 Vbeta and 13 Jbeta primers. The assay was immunoSEQ multiplex PCR, and TCRdb's table has in-frame clones only and misses some. Of about 170,000 clones in the sample, around 77% were seen once. The V gene lost 4 bases and the J gene lost 4 bases, with 22 bases spanning the gap. This CDR3 is 17 amino acids long. Germline values: CDR1 LGHNA, CDR2 YSLEER. Findings and caveats of the study: One variant, a missense change in DCLRE1C, was linked in a later analysis to TCR beta V- and J-gene trimming. Apparent HLA restriction characterized most CMV-associated TCR beta chains in a later analysis.

This receptor was taken from a female donor in good health and CMV-seronegative. Sequenced input: PBMCs. The chain combines TRBV4-3 with TRBJ1-2; tentative D call: TRBD1 (6 bases). The CDR3 is CASSPQPTGSLFYGYTF. CDR3 DNA sequence: TGCGCCAGCAGCCCCCAACCTACAGGGTCACTGTTCTATGGCTACACCTTC.